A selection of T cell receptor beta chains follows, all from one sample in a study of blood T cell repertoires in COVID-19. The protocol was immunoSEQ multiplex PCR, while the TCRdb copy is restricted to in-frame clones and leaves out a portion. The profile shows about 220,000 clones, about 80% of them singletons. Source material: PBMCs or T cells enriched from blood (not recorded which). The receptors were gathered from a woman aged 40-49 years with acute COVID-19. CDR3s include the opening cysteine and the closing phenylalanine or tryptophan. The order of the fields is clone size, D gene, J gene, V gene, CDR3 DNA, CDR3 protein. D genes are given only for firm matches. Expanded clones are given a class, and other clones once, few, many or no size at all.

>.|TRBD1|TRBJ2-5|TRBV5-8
TGTGCCAGCAGCCTGGACAGGGTGCATCAAGAGACCCAGTACTTC
CASSLDRVHQETQYF
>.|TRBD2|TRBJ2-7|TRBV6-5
TGTGCCAGCAGGATCGAGGCTAGCGGAACCTACGAGCAGTACTTC
CASRIEASGTYEQYF
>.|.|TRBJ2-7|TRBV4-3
TGCGCCAGCAGCCAAGATCGGGTAGAGGGCCTAGGCGAGCAGTACTTC
CASSQDRVEGLGEQYF
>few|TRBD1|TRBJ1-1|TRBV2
TGTGCCAGCAGAGGGGTTGGGACAGGGAACACTGAAGCTTTCTTT
CASRGVGTGNTEAFF
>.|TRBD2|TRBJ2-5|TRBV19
TGTGCCAGTAGTACCCGGACTAGCGGGGCCCGGAGGGAGACCCAGTACTTC
CASSTRTSGARRETQYF
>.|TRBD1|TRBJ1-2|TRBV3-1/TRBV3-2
TGTGCCAGCAGCCACCCAGGGAGACAGGGAAACTATGGCTACACCTTC
CASSHPGRQGNYGYTF
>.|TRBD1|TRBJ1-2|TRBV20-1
TGCAGTGCTAGTTCAGGGGGCGTCGGCTATGGCTACACCTTC
CSASSGGVGYGYTF
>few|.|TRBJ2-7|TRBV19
TGTGCCAGTAGTATGGGACTGGGCTACGAGCAGTACTTC
CASSMGLGYEQYF
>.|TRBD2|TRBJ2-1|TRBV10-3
TGTGCCATCGGGCCTAGCGGGGGGGCTTACTACAATGAGCAGTTCTTC
CAIGPSGGAYYNEQFF
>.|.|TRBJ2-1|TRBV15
TGTGCCACCAGCAGAGATTTGGCCCCCCCGCATGAGCAGTTCTTC
CATSRDLAPPHEQFF
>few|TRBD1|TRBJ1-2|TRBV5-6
TGTGCCAGCACCACAGGGGGCATTAACTATGGCTACACCTTC
CASTTGGINYGYTF
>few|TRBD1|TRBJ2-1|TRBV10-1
TGCGCCAGCAGTGATGGAGACAGGGGTGTTTACAATGAGCAGTTCTTC
CASSDGDRGVYNEQFF
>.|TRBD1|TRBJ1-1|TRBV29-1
TGCAGCGTTGAGGGCGACAGGGTGAACACTGAAGCTTTCTTT
CSVEGDRVNTEAFF
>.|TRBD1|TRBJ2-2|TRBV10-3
TGTGCCATCAGACCACAGGGGGCCCCCGTCGGGGAGCTGTTTTTT
CAIRPQGAPVGELFF
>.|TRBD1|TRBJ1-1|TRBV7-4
TGTGCCAGCAGCCCGTGGACAGGCACCCATGAGAACACTGAAGCTTTCTTT
CASSPWTGTHENTEAFF
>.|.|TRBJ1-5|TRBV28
TGTGCCAGCAGTTTAGTCGTCAGGGCTAATCAGCCCCAGCATTTT
CASSLVVRANQPQHF
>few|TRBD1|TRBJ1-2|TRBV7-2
TGTGCCAGCAGCCCCCGACAGGGACTCTATGGCTACACCTTC
CASSPRQGLYGYTF
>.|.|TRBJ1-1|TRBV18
TGTGCCAGCTCAAAGGACAGGAACACTGAAGCTTTCTTT
CASSKDRNTEAFF
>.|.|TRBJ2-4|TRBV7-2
TGTGCCAGCAGCTTAGGTGACAGCCCCAAAAACATTCAGTACTTC
CASSLGDSPKNIQYF
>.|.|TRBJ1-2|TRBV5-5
TGTGCCAGCAGCTTGGCCACAGGAGTCTATGGCTACACCTTC
CASSLATGVYGYTF
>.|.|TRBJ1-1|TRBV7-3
TGTGCCAGCAGATTGGGAGGGGAGGGGACTGAAGCTTTCTTT
CASRLGGEGTEAFF
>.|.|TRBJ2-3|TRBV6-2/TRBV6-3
TGTGCCAGCAGTTACCGGGAAACCACAGATACGCAGTATTTT
CASSYRETTDTQYF
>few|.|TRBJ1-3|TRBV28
TGTGCCAGCAGATCATCAATTTACGGGGCTGGAAACACCATATATTTT
CASRSSIYGAGNTIYF
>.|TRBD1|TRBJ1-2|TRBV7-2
TGTGCCAGCAGCTCAGACAGGGTCTATGGCTACACCTTC
CASSSDRVYGYTF
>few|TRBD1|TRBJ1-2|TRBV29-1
TGCAGCGTTGAAGATCAAAAAGGTACAGGGGCCTCGAGGGGCTACACCTTC
CSVEDQKGTGASRGYTF
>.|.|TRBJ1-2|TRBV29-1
TGCAGCGTTGAAGATACAGGGAACTATGGCTACACCTTC
CSVEDTGNYGYTF
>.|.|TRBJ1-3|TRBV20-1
TGCAGTGCCACATCGAGAAACACCATATATTTT
CSATSRNTIYF
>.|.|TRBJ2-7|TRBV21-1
TGTGCCAGCAGCAAACCCAATAGGGAGTTTTACGAGCAGTACTTC
CASSKPNREFYEQYF
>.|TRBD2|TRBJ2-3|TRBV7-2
TGTGCCAGCAGCCGGCCGGGGGGAGATACGCAGTATTTT
CASSRPGGDTQYF
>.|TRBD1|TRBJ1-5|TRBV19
TGTGCCAGTAGTCCAAGCCGGGACAGGGTCAATCAGCCCCAGCATTTT
CASSPSRDRVNQPQHF
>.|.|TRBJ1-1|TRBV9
TGTGCCAGCAGCGTAGTGGGGGGGTGGCCGACTAACACTGAAGCTTTCTTT
CASSVVGGWPTNTEAFF
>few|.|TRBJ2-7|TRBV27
TGTGCCAGCAGTTCCTCCCCCTACGAGCAGTACTTC
CASSSSPYEQYF
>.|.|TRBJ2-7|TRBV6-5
TGTGCCAGCAGTTACTCGAGACGGGGGAGCTCCTACGAGCAGTACTTC
CASSYSRRGSSYEQYF
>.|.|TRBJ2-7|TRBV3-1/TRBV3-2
TGTGCCAGCAGCCGAAGGTCTAGCGTCGAGCAGTACTTC
CASSRRSSVEQYF
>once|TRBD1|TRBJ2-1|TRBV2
TGTGCCAGCAGTGAAAAGGGGGCGAACAATGAGCAGTTCTTC
CASSEKGANNEQFF
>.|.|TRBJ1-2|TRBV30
TGTGCCTGGCGTTGGGCTGTGGGCCCAGCTAACTATGGCTACACCTTC
CAWRWAVGPANYGYTF
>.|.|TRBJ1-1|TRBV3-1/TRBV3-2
TGTGCCAGCAGCCTCCGTAGGTTGAGGTTTGCTGAAGCTTTCTTT
CASSLRRLRFAEAFF
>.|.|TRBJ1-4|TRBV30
TGTGCCTGGAGTCTAACTAATGAAAAACTGTTTTTT
CAWSLTNEKLFF
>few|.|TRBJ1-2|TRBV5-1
TGCGCCAGCAGCTGGGACCAGGGAGGCGGCTACACCTTC
CASSWDQGGGYTF
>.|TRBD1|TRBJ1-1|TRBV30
TGTGCCTGGACTCAAACGGGACAGGGATTCTCGAACACTGAAGCTTTCTTT
CAWTQTGQGFSNTEAFF
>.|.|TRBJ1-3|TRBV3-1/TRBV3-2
TGTGCCAGCAGCCAATTCCAGGGGACTGGAAACACCATATATTTT
CASSQFQGTGNTIYF
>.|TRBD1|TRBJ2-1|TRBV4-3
TGCGCCAGCAGCTGGACCGGGACAGGGCCCTATGAGCAGTTCTTC
CASSWTGTGPYEQFF
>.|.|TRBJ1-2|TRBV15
TGTGCCACCAGCAGAACAGGGCGCGGCTATGGCTACACCTTC
CATSRTGRGYGYTF
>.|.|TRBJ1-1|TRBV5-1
TGCGCCAGCAGCCTAAGACAGGCGTTAATGAACACTGAAGCTTTCTTT
CASSLRQALMNTEAFF
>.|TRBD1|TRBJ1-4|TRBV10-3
TGTGCCATCAGTGAGTCAAGGGTCGGACAGGGGACTTCGAGTGAAAAACTGTTTTTT
CAISESRVGQGTSSEKLFF